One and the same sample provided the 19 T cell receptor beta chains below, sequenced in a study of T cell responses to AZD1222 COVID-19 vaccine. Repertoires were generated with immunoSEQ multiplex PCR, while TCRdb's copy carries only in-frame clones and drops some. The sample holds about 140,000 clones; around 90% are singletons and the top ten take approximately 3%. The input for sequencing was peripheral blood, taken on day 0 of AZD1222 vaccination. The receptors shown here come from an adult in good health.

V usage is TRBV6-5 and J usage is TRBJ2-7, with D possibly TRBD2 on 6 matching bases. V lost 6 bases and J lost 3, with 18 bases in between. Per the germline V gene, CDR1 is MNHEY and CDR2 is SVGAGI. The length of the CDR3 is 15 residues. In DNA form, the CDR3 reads TGTGCCAGCAGGTCTCCCGGGACTTTATACTACGAGCAGTACTTC. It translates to CASRSPGTLYYEQYF.

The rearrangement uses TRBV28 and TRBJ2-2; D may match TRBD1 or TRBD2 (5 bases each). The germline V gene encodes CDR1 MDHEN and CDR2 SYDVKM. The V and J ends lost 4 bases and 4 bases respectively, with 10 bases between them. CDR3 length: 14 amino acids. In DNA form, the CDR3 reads TGTGCCAGCAGTTCCAGGGACGTCACCGGGGAGCTGTTTTTT. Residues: CASSSRDVTGELFF.

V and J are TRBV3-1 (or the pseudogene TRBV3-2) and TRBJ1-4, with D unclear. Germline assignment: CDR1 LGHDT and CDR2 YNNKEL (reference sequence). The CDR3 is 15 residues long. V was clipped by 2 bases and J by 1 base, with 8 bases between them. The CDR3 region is CASSQTWGTNEKLFF. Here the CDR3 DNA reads TGTGCCAGCAGCCAAACTTGGGGAACTAATGAAAAACTGTTTTTT.

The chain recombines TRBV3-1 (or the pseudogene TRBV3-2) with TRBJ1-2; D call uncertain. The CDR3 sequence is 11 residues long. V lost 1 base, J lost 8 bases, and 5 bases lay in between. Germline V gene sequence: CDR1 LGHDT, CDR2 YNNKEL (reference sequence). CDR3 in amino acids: CASSQGKGYTF. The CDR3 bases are TGTGCCAGCAGCCAAGGGAAAGGCTACACCTTC.

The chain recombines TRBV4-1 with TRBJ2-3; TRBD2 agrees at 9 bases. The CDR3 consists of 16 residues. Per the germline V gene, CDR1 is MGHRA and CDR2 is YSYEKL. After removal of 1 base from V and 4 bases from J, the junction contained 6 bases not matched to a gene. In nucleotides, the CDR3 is TGCGCCAGCAGCCAAGGTGTAGCGGGAGTATCAGATACGCAGTATTTT. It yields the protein CASSQGVAGVSDTQYF.

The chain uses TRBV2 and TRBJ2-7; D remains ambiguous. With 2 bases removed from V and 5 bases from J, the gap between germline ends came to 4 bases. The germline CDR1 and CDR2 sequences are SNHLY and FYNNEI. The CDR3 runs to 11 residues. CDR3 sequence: CASSEYHEQYF. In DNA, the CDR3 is TGTGCCAGCAGTGAATACCACGAGCAGTACTTC.

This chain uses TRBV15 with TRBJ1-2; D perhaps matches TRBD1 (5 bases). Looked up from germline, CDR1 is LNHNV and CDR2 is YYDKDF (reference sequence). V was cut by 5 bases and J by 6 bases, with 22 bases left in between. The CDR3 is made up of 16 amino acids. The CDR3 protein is CATSSPGTLTRNGYTF. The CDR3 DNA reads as TGTGCCACCAGCTCCCCGGGGACCTTGACCCGAAATGGCTACACCTTC.

The CDR3 nucleotides are TGTGCCAGCAGTACTAGCGGGGTTTTGAGCACAGATACGCAGTATTTT. Translation: CASSTSGVLSTDTQYF. This chain connects TRBV25-1 to TRBJ2-3, with 10 nucleotides matching TRBD2. Losses at the gene ends were 5 bases for V and 0 bases for J; bases not matched to a gene: 5. The CDR3 loop spans 16 amino acids. CDR1 and CDR2 from the germline V gene are MGHDK and SYGVNS.

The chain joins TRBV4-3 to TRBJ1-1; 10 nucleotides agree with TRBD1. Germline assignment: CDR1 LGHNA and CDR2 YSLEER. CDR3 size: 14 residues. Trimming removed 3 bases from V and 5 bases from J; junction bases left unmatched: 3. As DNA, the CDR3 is TGCGCCAGCAGCCACGGACAGGGGGAGACTGAAGCTTTCTTT. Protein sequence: CASSHGQGETEAFF.

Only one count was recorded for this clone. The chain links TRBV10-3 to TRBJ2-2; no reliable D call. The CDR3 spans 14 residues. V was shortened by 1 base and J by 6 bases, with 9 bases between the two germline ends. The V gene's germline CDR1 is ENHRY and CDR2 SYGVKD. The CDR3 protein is CAISEYSQSGELFF. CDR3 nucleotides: TGTGCCATCAGTGAGTACTCGCAATCCGGGGAGCTGTTTTTT.

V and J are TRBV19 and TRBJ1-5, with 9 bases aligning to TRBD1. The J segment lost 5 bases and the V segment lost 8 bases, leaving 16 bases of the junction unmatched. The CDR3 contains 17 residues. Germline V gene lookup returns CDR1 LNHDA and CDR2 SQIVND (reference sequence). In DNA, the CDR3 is TGTGCCAGTCGGAGCCTATATCCGGGACAGGGTGATCAGCCCCAGCATTTT. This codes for CASRSLYPGQGDQPQHF.

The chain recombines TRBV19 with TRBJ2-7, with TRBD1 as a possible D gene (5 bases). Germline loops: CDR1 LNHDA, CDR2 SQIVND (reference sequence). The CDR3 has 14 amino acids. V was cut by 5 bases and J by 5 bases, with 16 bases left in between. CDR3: CASSLGVGPDEQYF. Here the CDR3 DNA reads TGTGCCAGTAGTCTCGGTGTGGGGCCCGACGAGCAGTACTTC.

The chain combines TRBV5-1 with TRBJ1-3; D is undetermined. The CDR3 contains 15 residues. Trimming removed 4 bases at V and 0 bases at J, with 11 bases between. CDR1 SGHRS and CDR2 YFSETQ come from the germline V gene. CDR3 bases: TGCGCCAGCAGCCCGGGGTCCGTCTCTGGAAACACCATATATTTT. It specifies CASSPGSVSGNTIYF.

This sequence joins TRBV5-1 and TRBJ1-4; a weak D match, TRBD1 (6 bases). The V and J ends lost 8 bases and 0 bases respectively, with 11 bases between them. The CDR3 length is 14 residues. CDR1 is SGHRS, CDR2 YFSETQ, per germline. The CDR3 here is CASRTGTTNEKLFF. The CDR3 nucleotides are TGCGCCAGTAGAACAGGGACAACTAATGAAAAACTGTTTTTT.

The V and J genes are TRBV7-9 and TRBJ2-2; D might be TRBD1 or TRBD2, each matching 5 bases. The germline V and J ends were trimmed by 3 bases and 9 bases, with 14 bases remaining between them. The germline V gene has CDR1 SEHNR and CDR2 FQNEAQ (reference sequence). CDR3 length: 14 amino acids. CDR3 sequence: CASSFRTGDRELFF. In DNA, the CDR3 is TGTGCCAGCAGCTTTAGGACTGGGGACCGGGAGCTGTTTTTT.

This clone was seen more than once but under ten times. CDR3 sequence reads: CASSLAQGYQPQHF. CDR3 nucleotide sequence: TGTGCCAGCAGCCTAGCGCAGGGATATCAGCCCCAGCATTTT. The V and J genes are TRBV5-6 and TRBJ1-5; D might be TRBD1 (5 bases). Trimming took off 4 bases at V and 5 bases at J, with 13 bases between the two ends. Germline V gene lookup returns CDR1 SGHDT and CDR2 YYEEEE. CDR3 length: 14 amino acids.

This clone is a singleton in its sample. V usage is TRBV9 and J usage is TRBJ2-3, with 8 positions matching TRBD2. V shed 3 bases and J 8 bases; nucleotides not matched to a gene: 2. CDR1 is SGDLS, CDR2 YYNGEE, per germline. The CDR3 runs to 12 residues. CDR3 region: CASSEAGVTQYF. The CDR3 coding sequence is TGTGCCAGCAGCGAAGCGGGAGTTACGCAGTATTTT.

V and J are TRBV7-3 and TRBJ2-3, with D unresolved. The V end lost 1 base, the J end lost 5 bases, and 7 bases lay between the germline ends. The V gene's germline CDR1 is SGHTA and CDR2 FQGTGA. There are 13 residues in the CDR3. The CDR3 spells CASSLNQRDTQYF. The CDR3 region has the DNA TGTGCCAGCAGCTTAAACCAACGAGATACGCAGTATTTT.

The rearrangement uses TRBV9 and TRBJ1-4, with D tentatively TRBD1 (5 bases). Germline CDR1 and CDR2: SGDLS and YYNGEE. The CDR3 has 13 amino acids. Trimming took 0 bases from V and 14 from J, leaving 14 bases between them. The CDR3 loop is CASSVEGQQPLFF. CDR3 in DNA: TGTGCCAGCAGCGTAGAGGGGCAGCAGCCTCTGTTTTTT.